This T cell receptor beta chain derives from a study of T cell responses to AZD1222 COVID-19 vaccine. Study details: Investigators merged groups given second doses at roughly 4 or roughly 12 weeks. Broader study findings: Baseline serostatus was positive in only six AZD1222 recipients. At 160-218 and 743-854, vaccine-associated CD4 TCRs were dominant, and they spanned spike.

Germline assignment: CDR1 LNHDA and CDR2 SQIVND (reference sequence). Trimming removed 6 bases at V and 3 bases at J, with 14 bases between. There are 14 residues in the CDR3. Profiling relied on immunoSEQ multiplex PCR, and the TCRdb table lists in-frame clones only, not all of them. The sample includes 120,000 to 150,000 clones, around nine tenths seen only once; the top ten take around 5%. A remark on this clone: Antigen unknown.

The TCR was taken from an adult in good health. The material sequenced was peripheral blood, taken on day 0 of AZD1222 vaccination. The gene calls are TRBV19 and TRBJ1-1, with D possibly matching TRBD1 (6 bases). The CDR3 DNA sequence: TGTGCCAGTAGCCCCAGGGGTCTGGACACTGAAGCTTTCTTT. Its protein product is CASSPRGLDTEAFF. Supplemented by reference TRBV19 and TRBJ1-1, the full variable domain reads DGGITQSPKYLFRKEGQNVTLSCEQNLNHDAMYWYRQDPGQGLRLIYYSQIVNDFQKGDIAEGYSVSREKKESFPLTVTSAQKNPTAFYLCASSPRGLDTEAFFGQGTRLTVV.